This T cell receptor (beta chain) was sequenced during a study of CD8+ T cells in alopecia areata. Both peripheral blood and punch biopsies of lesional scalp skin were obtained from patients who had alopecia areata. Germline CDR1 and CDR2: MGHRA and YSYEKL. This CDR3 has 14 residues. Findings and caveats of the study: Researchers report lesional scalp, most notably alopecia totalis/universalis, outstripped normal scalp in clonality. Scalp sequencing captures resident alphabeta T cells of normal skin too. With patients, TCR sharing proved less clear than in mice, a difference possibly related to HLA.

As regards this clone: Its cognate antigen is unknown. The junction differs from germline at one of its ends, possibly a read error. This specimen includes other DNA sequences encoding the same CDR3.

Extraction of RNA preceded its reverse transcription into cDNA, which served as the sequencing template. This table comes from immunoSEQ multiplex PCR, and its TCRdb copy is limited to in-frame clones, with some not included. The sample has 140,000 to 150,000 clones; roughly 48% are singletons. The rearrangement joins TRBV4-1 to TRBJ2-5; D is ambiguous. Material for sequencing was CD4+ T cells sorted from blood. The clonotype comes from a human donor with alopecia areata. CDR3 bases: TGTGCCAGCAGCCAAGAACCGTACCAAGAGACCCAGTACTTC. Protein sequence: CASSQEPYQETQYF.